This is a list of T cell receptor beta chains from one sample in a study of monozygotic twins with inflammatory bowel disease. Reprocessing the 5' RACE reads, TCRdb reports a single entry for every CDR3 protein and omits DNA. The sample's table shows some 130,000 distinct CDR3 sequences. Sequenced sample: blood. Source of these receptors: a human donor with ulcerative colitis or Crohn's disease, or a healthy co-twin of an affected twin (not recorded which). Both conserved end residues are part of each CDR3.

j_call v_call cdr3_aa
TRBJ2-1 TRBV19 CASRLDRGLDNEQFF
TRBJ2-7 TRBV28 CASTPPRGRAYEQYF
TRBJ1-4 TRBV24-1 CATSDPGQTEKLFF
TRBJ1-2 TRBV5-1 CASSPLGPTDGYTF
TRBJ2-1 TRBV29-1 CSARTGSGEQFF
TRBJ2-3 TRBV4-3 CASSQEGLAGGTDTQYF
TRBJ2-3 TRBV24-1 CATSDFSPTSGSRDTQYF
TRBJ2-2 TRBV6-1 CASSEALRWGLSNTGELFF
TRBJ2-2 TRBV7-2 CASSPRLLGFTGELFF
TRBJ2-1 TRBV20-1 CSARAYGGSYNEQFF
TRBJ2-2 TRBV29-1 CSVDGGANTGELFF
TRBJ2-3 TRBV20-1 CSAVRAAILDTQYF
TRBJ2-7 TRBV5-1 CASSSTGQGTYEQYF
TRBJ1-1 TRBV5-1 CASSLGGGSWTEAFF
TRBJ2-7 TRBV24-1 CATSDTTGTGIYEQYF
TRBJ2-7 TRBV4-3 CASSTGQGGHEQYF
TRBJ2-3 TRBV5-1 CASRHESGISTDTQYF
TRBJ2-1 TRBV7-6 CASSEVSNEQFF
TRBJ2-2 TRBV5-1 CASSLTSGRANTGELFF
TRBJ2-3 TRBV5-1 CASSLDGSTDTQYF
TRBJ2-1 TRBV11-2 CASSLAWTLAFEQFF
TRBJ2-2 TRBV12-3/TRBV12-4 CASSLAGGAGELFF
TRBJ1-1 TRBV5-1 CASSLVTGVTEAFF
TRBJ2-1 TRBV6-2/TRBV6-3 CASRLAANNEQFF
TRBJ2-1 TRBV7-2 CASSALRAAGGKQFF
TRBJ1-1 TRBV18 CASSPLPTAKGNTEAFF
TRBJ2-1 TRBV10-2 CASSTLQGTPYNEQFF
TRBJ1-2 TRBV6-5 CASSSEGGYTF
TRBJ1-3 TRBV5-1 CASKHPSGNTIYF
TRBJ2-2 TRBV27 CASSSLAGLAGELFF
TRBJ2-3 TRBV6-6 CASRSGSDTQYF
TRBJ2-4 TRBV27 CASSLIGRGRAKNIQYF
TRBJ2-2 TRBV5-1 CASSGTSGNTGELFF
TRBJ2-7 TRBV20-1 CSARGQFNYEQYF
TRBJ1-5 TRBV19 CATESRIWNQPQHF
TRBJ2-5 TRBV14 CASQPRRGGRGETQYF
TRBJ1-3 TRBV14 CASSHRQGTGNTIYF
TRBJ1-5 TRBV16 CASSYGAVHQPQHF
TRBJ2-1 TRBV5-1 CASSLHSSSGLYNEQFF
TRBJ2-7 TRBV5-1 CASSSGAWDYEQYF
TRBJ1-1 TRBV18 CASASTGVNTEAFF
TRBJ2-4 TRBV29-1 CSVEGPTGKNIQYF
TRBJ1-1 TRBV4-1 CASSHPRMGWGHSNTEAFF
TRBJ1-2 TRBV6-1 CASSEDRGRDGYTF
TRBJ2-5 TRBV7-3 CASSLSAWQGETQYF
TRBJ2-1 TRBV4-3 CASSQAGQGAGEQFF
TRBJ1-6 TRBV7-3 CASSPGGGNSPLHF
TRBJ1-5 TRBV2 CASRGQVLGNQPQHF
TRBJ2-1 TRBV20-1 CSVPPSGSTYNEQFF
TRBJ2-3 TRBV9 CASSVEGPHTQYF
TRBJ2-5 TRBV7-3 CASSLTTRGPQETQYF
TRBJ2-7 TRBV30 CAWNDRVSSEQYF
TRBJ1-5 TRBV27 CASSLEATGGFQPQHF
TRBJ2-1 TRBV12-3/TRBV12-4 CASSLDPSEQFF